A single T cell receptor (beta chain) is shown here with its context. Original methodology: The assay estimated nucleated cells by amplifying reference gene primers. The protocol was immunoSEQ multiplex PCR, while the TCRdb copy is restricted to in-frame clones and leaves out a portion. The V and J calls and clone size were taken over from that table, and D and trimming were inferred from the DNA. The sample gives over 250,000 clones, about nine tenths of which show up once; approximately 12% is in the top ten. These data come from a study of blood T cell repertoires in COVID-19. As for the study in general: From T cells, B-cell-depleted T cells, or PBMCs came the material, which was cDNA or gDNA.

There are 12 residues in the CDR3. Trimming shortened V by 4 bases and J by 3 bases, and 7 bases separated the two germline ends. CDR1 and CDR2 from the germline V gene are SGHDN and FVKESK. This sequence originates from a woman aged 55 to 70 with acute or convalescent COVID-19. V usage is TRBV14 and J usage is TRBJ2-7, with D tentatively TRBD2 (6 bases). Sequencing input: peripheral blood. CDR3 in DNA: TGTGCCAGCAGCCGGGACTTCTACGAGCAGTACTTC. This encodes CASSRDFYEQYF.